This TCR beta chain was sequenced in a study of blood T cell repertoires in COVID-19. Study-wide background: Sample material is recorded as cDNA or gDNA derived from T cells, B-cell-depleted T cells, or PBMCs.

Some clones are missing from TCRdb's copy, which holds only in-frame ones; the method was immunoSEQ multiplex PCR. The data hold about 110,000 clones, with 85% observed a single time. This clone is a singleton in its sample. The CDR3 contains 12 residues. Germline-derived CDR1 and CDR2 are LGHNA and YSLEER. Trimming took 4 bases from V and 7 from J, leaving 10 bases between them. The chain combines TRBV4-3 with TRBJ1-2; no firm D call. Source material: peripheral blood. The source of this sequence is a human donor in a cohort sampled during active COVID-19. The CDR3 DNA follows: TGCGCCAGCAGCCCGGGTTCGGGTGGCTACACCTTC. Encoded protein: CASSPGSGGYTF.